Sequencing of this T cell receptor beta chain was carried out in a study of blood T cells in healthy people across ages. This clonotype was found once. Its antigen remains unknown. A read error may account for a junction end that differs from germline. Study-wide results and caveats: Not knowing donor CMV status may have confounded expanded clonotype changes.

Germline CDR1 LGHNA, CDR2 YSLEER. The CDR3 is 15 residues long. Primers used in a second PCR of roughly 7 to 12 cycles were a sample-barcoded 5' primer and a J-beta primer mix. Each cDNA molecule was tagged by a template-switch adaptor that had 12 random nucleotides. TCRdb reprocessed the 5' RACE reads via MiXCR and lists one record per CDR3 protein. The sample includes 630,000 or so distinct CDR3 sequences, less than 35% of them seen just once. Material: blood. This chain joins TRBV4-3 and TRBJ1-2; the D gene is possibly TRBD1 (6 bases). This TCR was sampled from a woman aged 80 or older in good health. The CDR3 bases are TGCGCCAGCAGTCAAGAGAACGCGGGGGGCTATAGCTACACCTTC. Its translation: CASSQENAGGYSYTF.